These 23 T cell receptor beta chains originate from one sample sequenced in a study of identical twins. Via MiXCR, TCRdb re-called the 5' RACE reads, giving one row per CDR3 protein. The table has approximately 500,000 distinct CDR3 sequences, more than 20% seen once. These sequences were also reported in another study, on T cells expressing NK-cell markers.

Sequenced material: CD4+ T cells sorted from blood. These receptors were collected from a woman between 18 and 30 years old in good health.

This clonotype was found many times. The gene calls are TRBV9 and TRBJ2-5; no clear D. The CDR3 is 15 amino acids. The germline V and J ends were trimmed by 4 bases and 5 bases, with 18 bases remaining between them. Germline CDR1 and CDR2: SGDLS and YYNGEE. The CDR3 reads CASSPRPTDAETQYF. In DNA form, the CDR3 reads TGTGCCAGCAGCCCGAGGCCGACGGACGCGGAGACCCAGTACTTC.

This clonotype occurred many times. V is TRBV21-1 and J is TRBJ1-1. TRBV21-1 is deemed a pseudogene. CDR3 length: 14 residues. The CDR3 sequence is CASSKVRDDTEAFF. The CDR3 DNA sequence: TGTGCCAGCAGCAAAGTTAGGGATGACACTGAAGCTTTCTTT.

This clonotype was recorded many times. The chain joins TRBV12-3 or TRBV12-4 to TRBJ1-1, with D possibly matching TRBD1 (5 bases). Trimming took 2 bases from V and 2 from J, leaving 9 bases between them. The CDR3 extends over 14 amino acids. The CDR3: CASSLSRGNTEAFF. The CDR3 nucleotides are TGTGCCAGCAGTTTATCGAGGGGTAACACTGAAGCTTTCTTT.

The CDR3 loop is CASSVGIATEQYF. CDR3 DNA: TGTGCCAGCAGCGTAGGGATTGCGACCGAGCAGTACTTC. The V call is TRBV9, the J call TRBJ2-7; D is undetermined. There are 13 residues in the CDR3. The germline V gene encodes CDR1 SGDLS and CDR2 YYNGEE. V was cut by 0 bases and J by 6 bases, with 10 bases left in between.

The genes are TRBV20-1 and TRBJ2-3, with 11 bases aligning to TRBD1. The junction had 4 bases not matched to a gene; V was cut back by 6 bases and J by 5 bases. Germline V lookup: CDR1 DFQATT, CDR2 SNEGSKA (reference sequence). The CDR3 has 13 residues. This CDR3 is CSARDRGLDTQYF. In nucleotides, the CDR3 is TGCAGTGCAAGGGACAGGGGGTTAGATACGCAGTATTTT.

As to this clonotype: Relative to the germline gene, one junction end is altered; a read error may explain this. The chain carries TRBV18 and TRBJ2-3; perhaps TRBD2 as D (5 bases). The length of the CDR3 is 11 residues. The germline V gene has CDR1 KGHSH and CDR2 LQKENI. This CDR3 reads CASSQDSIGHF. In nucleotides, the CDR3 is TGTGCCAGCTCACAGGACTCAATCGGACATTTT.

In this sample, this clonotype turned up a few times. The chain is built from TRBV10-3 and TRBJ2-3; D is uncertain. V shed 7 bases and J shed 6 bases, with 17 bases lying between them. The CDR3 is 14 amino acids. Germline V gene lookup returns CDR1 ENHRY and CDR2 SYGVKD. The CDR3 DNA reads TGTGCCATCAACGGCCCTGGTCGTCACGATACGCAGTATTTT. It codes for CAINGPGRHDTQYF.

A note on this clonotype: At one end the junction does not follow the germline gene, possibly because of a read error. The chain employs TRBV5-1 and TRBJ2-1; 13 bases agree with TRBD2. CDR1 and CDR2 (germline): SGHRS, YFSETQ. The CDR3 is 12 residues long. In DNA form, the CDR3 reads TGCGCCAGCAGCCCACTAGCGGGAGGGCCGGAATTC. Amino acids: CASSPLAGGPEF.

The J gene is TRBJ2-1, the V gene TRBV12-3 or TRBV12-4; 8 nucleotides match TRBD2. Germline trimming cut 2 bases from V and 1 base from J; bases unmatched to any gene: 19. The CDR3 extends over 21 amino acids. CDR3 region: CASSLFLRVRGASGSYNEQFF. The CDR3 bases are TGTGCCAGCAGTTTATTCCTTAGGGTTCGTGGGGCTAGCGGGTCCTACAATGAGCAGTTCTTC.

This clonotype was observed a few times. The genes are TRBV29-1 and TRBJ1-1, with TRBD1 matching 9 bases. The CDR3 extends over 13 amino acids. J was trimmed by 5 bases and V by 6 bases; bases with no gene match: 7. Germline CDR1 SQVTM, CDR2 ANQGSEA. CDR3 loop: CSVETGGGTEAFF. DNA of the CDR3: TGCAGCGTGGAAACAGGGGGCGGTACTGAAGCTTTCTTT.

The rearrangement links TRBV10-1 to TRBJ2-3, with D hard to call. V lost 0 bases, J lost 1 base, and 11 bases lay in between. The CDR3 contains 16 residues. The germline V gene has CDR1 WNHNN and CDR2 SYGVQD (reference sequence). The CDR3 DNA sequence: TGCGCCAGCAGTGAGTCGAGAAGCGCTGGCACAGATACGCAGTATTTT. This encodes CASSESRSAGTDTQYF.

V is TRBV11-3 and J is TRBJ1-2, with a possible D match to TRBD1 (6 bases). Between the trimmed V and J ends, which lost 5 bases and 4 bases, there was a span of 14 bases. Per germline, CDR1 SGHNT and CDR2 YENEEA. This CDR3 has 14 amino acids. The CDR3 spells CASSPGGGLYGYTF. CDR3 DNA: TGTGCCAGCAGCCCTGGGGGCGGACTCTATGGCTACACCTTC.

The genes are TRBV20-1 and TRBJ2-7; tentatively, D is TRBD2 (6 bases). The CDR3 contains 15 residues. V lost 0 bases and J 5 bases, leaving 17 bases between the germline ends. The V gene's germline CDR1 is DFQATT and CDR2 SNEGSKA (reference sequence). CDR3 nucleotides: TGCAGTGCTAGAGATAGTCGGCAGGGAGGTCACGAGCAGTACTTC. Amino acids: CSARDSRQGGHEQYF.

This clonotype showed up many times. This chain links TRBV20-1 with TRBJ1-1; D ambiguous. Trimming pared 0 bases from V and 4 bases from J, leaving 12 bases between. The CDR3 runs to 14 residues. The germline gives CDR1 DFQATT, CDR2 SNEGSKA (reference sequence). The CDR3 reads CSARESTRRTEAFF. Written as DNA, the CDR3 is TGCAGTGCTAGAGAATCCACCCGGCGCACTGAAGCTTTCTTT.

A few counts support this clonotype. The V call is TRBV12-3 or TRBV12-4, the J call TRBJ2-1; D possibly corresponds to TRBD2 (7 bases). V was cut by 5 bases and J by 7 bases, with 15 bases left in between. The CDR3 contains 14 residues. This chain's CDR3 is CASSLGGLGNEQFF. In nucleotides, the CDR3 is TGTGCCAGCAGTCTCGGGGGGCTCGGGAATGAGCAGTTCTTC.

The chain is built from TRBV6-5 and TRBJ2-7; 7 bases match TRBD1. J gave up 1 base and V 0 bases, and 6 bases lay outside the gene matches. The CDR3 totals 16 residues. CDR1 and CDR2 (germline): MNHEY, SVGAGI. The CDR3 nucleotides read TGTGCCAGCAGTTACTCGAATAACAGGGGATCCTACGAGCAGTACTTC. Its protein product is CASSYSNNRGSYEQYF.

The sample holds a few counts of this clonotype. The genes are TRBV11-2 and TRBJ2-7; 7 bases line up with TRBD1. The CDR3 sequence is 17 residues long. In germline, CDR1 is SGHAT, CDR2 FQNNGV. With V trimmed by 3 bases and J by 2 bases, 13 bases remained unmatched. This CDR3 reads CASSFRQGINFPYEQYF. CDR3 DNA sequence: TGTGCCAGCAGCTTCAGACAGGGTATCAACTTCCCCTACGAGCAGTACTTC.

In this sample, this clonotype turned up a few times. The chain joins TRBV7-2 to TRBJ1-2; D is uncertain. CDR1 SGHTA and CDR2 FQGNSA come from the germline V gene. V lost 0 bases to trimming and J lost 4 bases, with 15 bases between them. The length of the CDR3 is 16 residues. CDR3 sequence (DNA): TGTGCCAGCAGCTTAGCCCCGGGGAGGAGGATCTATGGCTACACCTTC. Its translation: CASSLAPGRRIYGYTF.

The V call is TRBV6-4, the J call TRBJ2-3; D ambiguous. The germline V gene encodes CDR1 MRHNA and CDR2 SNTAGT. Trimming took off 3 bases at V and 2 bases at J, with 9 bases between the two ends. The CDR3 extends over 14 amino acids. As DNA, the CDR3 is TGTGCCAGCAGTGAGGACGGCCCCACAGATACGCAGTATTTT. Residues: CASSEDGPTDTQYF.

The chain uses TRBV5-1 and TRBJ2-7, with TRBD1 matching over 7 bases. Per germline, CDR1 SGHRS and CDR2 YFSETQ. J was trimmed by 7 bases and V by 3 bases; bases with no gene match: 7. This CDR3 is built from 13 residues. The DNA of the CDR3 is TGCGCCAGCAGCTCCGGACAGGTTGGGGAGCAGTACTTC. This encodes CASSSGQVGEQYF.

V usage is TRBV20-1 and J usage is TRBJ1-5; D is unclear. This CDR3 is 13 amino acids long. Germline V gives CDR1 DFQATT, CDR2 SNEGSKA (reference sequence). V lost 3 bases, J lost 1 base, and 7 bases lay in between. The CDR3 is CSASSVSNQPQHF. CDR3 sequence (DNA): TGCAGTGCTAGCAGCGTAAGCAATCAGCCCCAGCATTTT.

This clonotype was seen only a few times. V gene TRBV7-2 combines with J gene TRBJ1-2; unclear D gene. The V end lost 1 base, the J end lost 4 bases, and 10 bases lay between the germline ends. Germline V gene sequence: CDR1 SGHTA, CDR2 FQGNSA. The CDR3 is 14 amino acids. The CDR3 DNA is TGTGCCAGCAGCTTAGTATCCGACACCTATGGCTACACCTTC. Translated, it gives CASSLVSDTYGYTF.

The chain carries TRBV12-5 and TRBJ2-2; possibly TRBD1 for D (5 bases). The CDR3 length is 12 residues. V was cut by 4 bases and J by 7 bases, with 7 bases left in between. Looked up from germline, CDR1 is LGHNT and CDR2 is FRNRAP. Here the CDR3 reads CASGSGIGELFF. The DNA of the CDR3 is TGTGCTAGTGGTTCAGGGATCGGGGAGCTGTTTTTT.